A single TCR beta chain is shown here with its context. This sample is part of a study of blood T cell repertoires in COVID-19. Study information: Samples representing acute and convalescent COVID-19 were sourced from the United States, Italy and Spain.

Per the study methods: Counts of nucleated cells, estimated from reference gene primer amplification, were obtained. TCRdb's table, derived via immunoSEQ multiplex PCR, lists solely in-frame clones and lacks some. D and trimming were read from the DNA, whereas the V and J calls and clone size are those reported in that table. Of around 66,000 clones in the sample, about 80% were seen once. Material for sequencing was peripheral blood. This sequence originates from a human donor in a cohort sampled during active COVID-19.

The CDR3 reads CASSNQGTISGNTIYF. In DNA, the CDR3 is TGTGCCAGTAGTAATCAGGGGACAATCTCTGGAAACACCATATATTTT. The chain joins TRBV19 to TRBJ1-3, with D tentatively TRBD1 (6 bases). Trimming removed 4 bases from V and 0 bases from J, with 13 bases in between. Germline values: CDR1 LNHDA, CDR2 SQIVND (reference sequence). This CDR3 has 16 residues.